This is a list of T cell receptor beta chains from one sample in a study of blood T cell repertoires in COVID-19. Profiling relied on immunoSEQ multiplex PCR, and the TCRdb table lists in-frame clones only, not all of them. The table lists about 110,000 clones, approximately 85% of them singletons, with roughly 2.3% in the top ten. Sequenced material: peripheral blood. The receptors were sampled from a human donor in a cohort sampled during active COVID-19. Each CDR3 is given with its conserved first and last residue. A D gene is named only where the DNA matches it firmly. Clone size, where shown, is once, few, many, or a class for clones that have expanded.

d_gene	abundance	v_gene	j_gene	CDR3nt	CDR3aa
NA	NA	TRBV3-1/TRBV3-2	TRBJ2-5	TGTGCCAGCAGCCACCCGGCGGCGACAGGTCAAGAGACCCAGTACTTC	CASSHPAATGQETQYF
NA	once	TRBV27	TRBJ1-1	TGTGCCAGCAGTTTAGGGGGCTGGGTCACTGAAGCTTTCTTT	CASSLGGWVTEAFF
NA	NA	TRBV27	TRBJ2-1	TGTGCCAGCAGTTTAAAAGGCGGGCGGGGCCCTTACAATGAGCAGTTCTTC	CASSLKGGRGPYNEQFF
TRBD2	NA	TRBV6-6	TRBJ2-1	TGTGCCAGCAGTTACTCGGCCGCGGGAGGAGTCAATGAGCAGTTCTTC	CASSYSAAGGVNEQFF
NA	medium-sized	TRBV7-9	TRBJ2-3	TGTGCCAGCAGCCGTGTTGGGACTCCCAGGGATACGCAGTATTTT	CASSRVGTPRDTQYF
NA	NA	TRBV6-1	TRBJ1-2	TGTGCCAGCAGTGAAAACATCCGAGGCTACACCTTC	CASSENIRGYTF
NA	NA	TRBV3-1/TRBV3-2	TRBJ2-1	TGTGCCAGCAGCCAAGATCATGCGGTTTACAATGAGCAGTTCTTC	CASSQDHAVYNEQFF
TRBD2	few	TRBV2	TRBJ2-2	TGTGCCAGTCTAGCGGGAGGAAGAGGCACCGGGGAGCTGTTTTTT	CASLAGGRGTGELFF
NA	NA	TRBV29-1	TRBJ1-4	TGCAGCGTTGAAGTACGCCCCGCGGGGGGCGCGGATGAAAAACTGTTTTTT	CSVEVRPAGGADEKLFF
NA	once	TRBV5-5	TRBJ1-2	TGTGCCAGCATGGGAGGAAACTATGGCTACACCTTC	CASMGGNYGYTF
NA	NA	TRBV3-1/TRBV3-2	TRBJ2-3	TGTGCCAGCAGCCTCGTGGGGGGACCCACAGATACGCAGTATTTT	CASSLVGGPTDTQYF
TRBD1	NA	TRBV2	TRBJ1-3	TGTGCCAGCAGTGACCCTACAGGGGCTGGAAACACCATATATTTT	CASSDPTGAGNTIYF
TRBD1	NA	TRBV27	TRBJ2-1	TGTGCCAGCAGAACAGGGTGGACAGGGGCCACCCCTAGCTCCTACAATGAGCAGTTCTTC	CASRTGWTGATPSSYNEQFF
TRBD1	NA	TRBV5-6	TRBJ1-1	TGTGCCAGCAGCTTCGGGACAGTTAAGAACACTGAAGCTTTCTTT	CASSFGTVKNTEAFF
NA	NA	TRBV7-8	TRBJ2-3	TGTGCCAGCAGCACCGGGACATTCATGACGGATACGCAGTATTTT	CASSTGTFMTDTQYF
TRBD1	NA	TRBV6-6	TRBJ1-5	TGTGCCAGCAGAATGGACAGGGAACAGCCCCAGCATTTT	CASRMDREQPQHF
NA	NA	TRBV19	TRBJ1-1	TGTGCCAGTACCCAGGGGAGCCAGGGGTATCGGACTGAAGCTTTCTTT	CASTQGSQGYRTEAFF
TRBD2	NA	TRBV28	TRBJ2-1	TGTGCCAGCAGTGTGCTTATAGCGGGGGCATACAATGAGCAGTTCTTC	CASSVLIAGAYNEQFF
NA	few	TRBV6-1	TRBJ2-6	TGTGCCAGCAGTGAGCAGGGGACAGGGGCCAACGTCCTGACTTTC	CASSEQGTGANVLTF
TRBD2	NA	TRBV11-2	TRBJ2-1	TGTGCCAGCAGCGAACCGGGCGGGAGGGCCCCTCCGGTTGAGCAGTTCTTC	CASSEPGGRAPPVEQFF
TRBD2	NA	TRBV3-1/TRBV3-2	TRBJ2-7	TGTGCCAGCAGCCAAGGGCCAGGGTACGGGACTAGCGGTGATTCCTACGAGCAGTACTTC	CASSQGPGYGTSGDSYEQYF
TRBD2	NA	TRBV7-6	TRBJ2-2	TGTGCCAGCAGCGAAGCCCGAACTAGCGGGGGGCCGTTCGGGGAGCTGTTTTTT	CASSEARTSGGPFGELFF
NA	once	TRBV2	TRBJ1-5	TGTGCCAGCAGTGAAACAGGAATCAGCAATCAGCCCCAGCATTTT	CASSETGISNQPQHF
NA	NA	TRBV5-8	TRBJ1-3	TGTGCCAGCAGCTTGTATGGAAACACCATATATTTT	CASSLYGNTIYF
TRBD2	NA	TRBV9	TRBJ2-3	TGTGCCAGCACCCGGGGGGTCCGGGTCGCAGATACGCAGTATTTT	CASTRGVRVADTQYF
NA	NA	TRBV7-8	TRBJ2-7	TGTGCCAGCAGCACCACAGACGAGCAGTACTTC	CASSTTDEQYF
NA	NA	TRBV21-1	TRBJ1-5	TGTGCCAGCAGCAAAGAGGGCAGGGGCAATCAGCCCCAGCATTTT	CASSKEGRGNQPQHF
NA	NA	TRBV11-2	TRBJ2-1	TGTGCCAGCAGCTTATACTCGGGGGTGCAGTTCTTC	CASSLYSGVQFF
NA	few	TRBV10-1	TRBJ2-2	TGCGCCAGCAGTGGCCCAGGGTTGACCGGGGAGCTGTTTTTT	CASSGPGLTGELFF
TRBD2	NA	TRBV20-1	TRBJ2-7	TGCAGTGCTAGTACCGGTCTAGCGGCTTACGAGCAGTACTTC	CSASTGLAAYEQYF
NA	NA	TRBV28	TRBJ2-2	TGTGCCAGCACGATGACAGGTTCCACCGGGGAGCTGTTTTTT	CASTMTGSTGELFF
NA	NA	TRBV7-8	TRBJ2-3	TGTGCCAGCAGCCGAAGGGGCTTAGGGTTAAGGACAGATACGCAGTATTTT	CASSRRGLGLRTDTQYF
NA	NA	TRBV10-2	TRBJ2-7	TGCGCCAGCAGTGAGTTTGGACTATCCTACGAGCAGTACTTC	CASSEFGLSYEQYF
NA	NA	TRBV6-1	TRBJ2-3	TGTGCCAGCAGTGAAGCGGGGGGGCCCGGACCGCAGTATTTT	CASSEAGGPGPQYF
TRBD1	NA	TRBV15	TRBJ2-5	TGTGCCACCAGCCCTGACAGGGAGCGAATTTTAGAGACCCAGTACTTC	CATSPDRERILETQYF
NA	NA	TRBV30	TRBJ2-7	TGTGCCTGGAGTGTACCACATTCCTACGAGCAGTACTTC	CAWSVPHSYEQYF
TRBD1	NA	TRBV6-5	TRBJ2-7	TGTGCCAGCATCGTACGGGGACAGGGATACTACGAGCAGTACTTC	CASIVRGQGYYEQYF
TRBD1	NA	TRBV3-1/TRBV3-2	TRBJ2-5	TGTGCCAGCAGGCTGGGGGGACAGGGGGTTGAGACCCAGTACTTC	CASRLGGQGVETQYF
TRBD1	NA	TRBV7-9	TRBJ2-6	TGTGCCAGCAGCACGCTACAGGGGTCTGGGGCCAACGTCCTGACTTTC	CASSTLQGSGANVLTF
TRBD1	once	TRBV3-1/TRBV3-2	TRBJ1-2	TGTGCCAGCAGCCAAGAAGGGACAGGGACAACTAACTATGGCTACACCTTC	CASSQEGTGTTNYGYTF
TRBD1	NA	TRBV6-5	TRBJ1-6	TGTGCCAGCAGTTTAGGGACAGGGGGTTATTCACCCCTCCACTTT	CASSLGTGGYSPLHF
TRBD2	NA	TRBV15	TRBJ2-1	TGTGCCACCAGCTCCGAACGGACTAGCGGGGATGAGCAGTTCTTC	CATSSERTSGDEQFF